This T cell receptor (beta chain) was sequenced in a study of Ad26.COV2.S vaccination and SARS-CoV-2 variants. Study-level background: As a participant in COV1001, the donor was in the Ad26.COV2.S trial arm. Findings of the study overall: The study found similar non-spike TCR breadth in vaccine and placebo recipients.

CDR3 size: 15 residues. In germline, CDR1 is MNHEY, CDR2 SVGAGI. Trimming cost V 5 bases and J 1 base, with 14 bases left between them. Treatment denoted: over 15 received Ad26.COV2.S at low or high dose, single or two shots; several received placebo; per-sample allocation not given. Samples were taken on day 63 after the first vaccine or placebo injection. An 18-55-year-old adult in Boston served as donor. Generated by immunoSEQ multiplex PCR, the TCRdb table keeps only in-frame clones and is missing some. Seen here are about 320,000 clones, 75% to 90% observed once, and the top ten hold 5.5%. With respect to this clone: Its antigen is unknown.

This sequence originates from a person between 18 and 65 years old who received the Ad26.COV2.S COVID-19 vaccine or a placebo. The chain uses TRBV6-5 and TRBJ1-1; D ambiguous. The specimen comprised peripheral blood, sampled in a trial of Ad26.COV2.S vaccine versus placebo. CDR3 bases: TGTGCCAGCAGTATTCCTCGGGGAGGGAACACTGAAGCTTTCTTT. It encodes CASSIPRGGNTEAFF.